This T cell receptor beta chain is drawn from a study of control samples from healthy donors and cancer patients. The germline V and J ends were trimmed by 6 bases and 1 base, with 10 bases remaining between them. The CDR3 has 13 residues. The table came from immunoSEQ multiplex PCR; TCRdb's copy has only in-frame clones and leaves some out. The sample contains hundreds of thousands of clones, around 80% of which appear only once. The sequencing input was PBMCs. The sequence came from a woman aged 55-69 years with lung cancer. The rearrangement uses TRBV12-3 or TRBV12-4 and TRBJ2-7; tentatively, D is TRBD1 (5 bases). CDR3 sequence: CASRLTGSYEQYF. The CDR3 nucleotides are TGTGCCAGCAGGTTAACAGGTTCCTACGAGCAGTACTTC.